The next 20 T cell receptor beta chains were all read from a single sample in a study of T cells in Graves' hyperthyroidism and ophthalmopathy. Amplification of TCR beta CDR3 regions was performed using RNA transcripts as template. HTBI primers were employed in a first-round RT-PCR of the TCR CDR3. From the multiplex PCR reads, TCRdb called clonotypes with MiXCR, one entry per CDR3 protein. The sample carries over 200,000 distinct CDR3 sequences, approximately 14% recorded once. Sequencing used blood. These receptors all come from a woman in her thirties or forties with Graves' hyperthyroidism that later progressed to Graves' ophthalmopathy.

This clonotype has ten or more counts. This sequence joins TRBV5-6 and TRBJ2-1; tentatively, D is TRBD2 (5 bases). The germline gives CDR1 SGHDT, CDR2 YYEEEE. V was cut by 3 bases and J by 9 bases, with 13 bases left in between. This CDR3 comprises 13 residues. CDR3 amino acids: CASSSLTRPEQFF. Here the CDR3 DNA reads TGTGCCAGCAGCTCTCTCACTAGGCCTGAGCAGTTCTTC.

In this sample, this clonotype turned up many times. This sequence joins TRBV30 and TRBJ2-2; D remains ambiguous. Germline V lookup: CDR1 GTSNPN, CDR2 SVGIG (reference sequence). Between the trimmed V and J ends, which lost 4 bases and 4 bases, there was a span of 7 bases. The CDR3 runs to 12 residues. The CDR3 reads CAWNVGTGELFF. The CDR3 coding sequence is TGTGCCTGGAACGTGGGCACCGGGGAGCTGTTTTTT.

The chain links TRBV7-3 to TRBJ2-3; 7 bases align to TRBD1. The length of the CDR3 is 15 residues. Germline CDR1 is SGHTA and CDR2 is FQGTGA. V lost 3 bases and J lost 3; bases outside the gene matches: 6. The CDR3 spells CASSFLPGGTDTQYF. The CDR3 DNA is TGTGCCAGCAGCTTCCTCCCAGGGGGTACAGATACGCAGTATTTT.

As concerns this clonotype: The CDR3 carries no conserved terminal phenylalanine or tryptophan, so it likely arises from a read error. V gene TRBV2 combines with J gene TRBJ2-3, with D perhaps TRBD1 or TRBD2 (5 bases each). Germline CDR1 SNHLY, CDR2 FYNNEI. The CDR3 extends over 14 amino acids. DNA of the CDR3: TGCGCCAGCACGTGGGGCCGGGACACAGATACGCAGTATTTA. This codes for CASTWGRDTDTQYL.

This clonotype came up many times. This rearrangement joins TRBV2 to TRBJ2-2; TRBD2 matches at 13 bases. The V gene end was trimmed by 6 bases and the J gene end by 3 bases; junction bases not matched to a gene: 10. CDR1 and CDR2 from the germline V gene are SNHLY and FYNNEI. The CDR3 covers 18 residues. The CDR3 DNA sequence: TGTGCCAGCAGGCTACTAGCGGGAGGGCCGTCGGACACCGGGGAGCTGTTTTTT. Translated, it gives CASRLLAGGPSDTGELFF.

This clonotype was detected many times. This chain uses TRBV28 with TRBJ2-1, with TRBD2 matching over 9 bases. CDR1 MDHEN and CDR2 SYDVKM come from the germline V gene. V dropped 7 bases and J dropped 8; count of bases not matched to a gene: 6. CDR3 length: 13 residues. The CDR3 region is CASKSGRSHEQFF. Written as DNA, the CDR3 is TGTGCCAGCAAAAGCGGGAGGAGCCATGAGCAGTTCTTC.

This clonotype occurred many times. The rearrangement joins TRBV7-9 to TRBJ1-4; the D is unclear. Germline V gene lookup returns CDR1 SEHNR and CDR2 FQNEAQ (reference sequence). Trimming took off 1 base at V and 3 bases at J, with 9 bases between the two ends. The CDR3 covers 15 residues. CDR3 in DNA: TGTGCCAGCAGCTTAGGGGTTTGGGCTAATGAAAAACTGTTTTTT. Translated, it gives CASSLGVWANEKLFF.

The table lists this clonotype with many counts. This chain's CDR3 is CASSPHGTGVEETQYF. The CDR3 DNA reads TGTGCCAGCAGTCCCCATGGGACAGGGGTGGAAGAGACCCAGTACTTC. The chain is built from TRBV12-3 or TRBV12-4 and TRBJ2-5, with 10 bases lining up with TRBD1. The CDR3 runs 16 residues. V shed 5 bases, J shed 3 bases, and the junction held 9 bases outside the gene matches.

This clonotype was detected ten times or more. The V and J genes are TRBV11-3 and TRBJ2-3; D remains ambiguous. Germline CDR1 is SGHNT and CDR2 is YENEEA. Trimming took 1 base from V and 6 from J, leaving 11 bases between them. The CDR3 has 14 residues. As DNA, the CDR3 is TGTGCCAGCAGCTTAGCAGGTCCCGGGGATACGCAGTATTTT. Protein sequence: CASSLAGPGDTQYF. The full variable domain, in which reference TRBV11-3 and TRBJ2-3 provide the parts outside the CDR3, is EAGVVQSPRYKIIEKKQPVAFWCNPISGHNTLYWYLQNLGQGPELLIRYENEEAVDDSQLPKDRFSAERLKGVDSTLKIQPAELGDSAVYLCASSLAGPGDTQYFGPGTRLTVL.

This clonotype showed up many times. V is TRBV3-1 and J is TRBJ2-7, with D unresolved. Germline assignment: CDR1 LGHDT and CDR2 YNNKEL (reference sequence). This CDR3 is built from 15 residues. V shed 1 base and J shed 5 bases, with 15 bases lying between them. CDR3 loop: CASSQGRVANHEQYF. The CDR3 nucleotides are TGTGCCAGCAGCCAAGGTAGAGTGGCGAACCACGAGCAGTACTTC.

The table lists this clonotype with a few counts. A much larger clone lies one base from this, so it may be a read error. The chain is built from TRBV3-1 and TRBJ2-7, with unresolved D. Germline V gene lookup returns CDR1 LGHDT and CDR2 YNNKEL (reference sequence). Trimming shortened V by 2 bases and J by 2 bases, and 10 bases separated the two germline ends. This CDR3 is built from 14 residues. CDR3 nucleotides: TGTGCCAGCAGCCAACAAAACAGACCCTACGAGCAGTACTTC. Translation: CASSQQNRPYEQYF.

At least ten counts were recorded for this clonotype. The V call is TRBV7-2, the J call TRBJ2-1; TRBD2 agrees at 12 bases. The germline CDR1 and CDR2 sequences are SGHTA and FQGNSA. The CDR3 sequence is 15 residues long. V gave up 5 bases and J gave up 5 bases; unmatched junction bases: 4. CDR3 nucleotide sequence: TGTGCCAGCAGCACTCGGACTAGCGGGAACAATGAGCAGTTCTTC. It codes for CASSTRTSGNNEQFF.

This clonotype was seen more than once but under ten times. Just one base apart from a much larger clone, this may be a read error. V is TRBV6-5 and J is TRBJ2-3; 11 positions agree with TRBD1. Germline V lookup: CDR1 MNHEY, CDR2 SVGAGI. V dropped 2 bases and J dropped 6; count of bases not matched to a gene: 7. The CDR3 sequence is 16 residues long. The CDR3 nucleotides read TGTGCCAGCAGTTACACGGGGACAGGGGGTTCGGATACGCAGTATTTT. Translated, it gives CASSYTGTGGSDTQYF.

V usage is TRBV2 and J usage is TRBJ2-7; TRBD2 matches at 16 bases. This CDR3 contains 17 residues. CDR1 and CDR2 (germline): SNHLY, FYNNEI. The trim removed 7 bases at V and 5 bases at J, leaving 11 bases unmatched. The CDR3 nucleotides are TGTGCCAGCATGGGGGGACTAGCGGGAGGGGTTTGGAACGAGCAGTACTTC. This sequence encodes CASMGGLAGGVWNEQYF.

This clonotype was observed at least ten times. The chain couples TRBV2 to TRBJ2-7; 8 nucleotides match TRBD2. This CDR3 region has 15 residues. Germline trimming cut 6 bases from V and 0 bases from J; bases unmatched to any gene: 7. Germline V gene data show CDR1 as SNHLY and CDR2 as FYNNEI. In nucleotides, the CDR3 is TGTGCCAGCAGAAAACAAGCGGGAGTCTCCTACGAGCAGTACTTC. It encodes CASRKQAGVSYEQYF.

This clonotype appeared many times. This chain uses TRBV6-5 with TRBJ1-1; D uncertain. This CDR3 has 13 amino acids. The V end lost 0 bases, the J end lost 14 bases, and 16 bases lay between the germline ends. Germline V CDR1 and CDR2: MNHEY, SVGAGI. The CDR3 nucleotides read TGTGCCAGCAGTTACTCGAGTCTTCATCCCCCATTCTTT. This sequence encodes CASSYSSLHPPFF.

This clonotype appeared many times. As DNA, the CDR3 is TGTGCCAGCAGTTACTCGTGGGGGGGGAAGGGAACTGAAGCTTTCTTT. It encodes CASSYSWGGKGTEAFF. This chain joins TRBV6-6 and TRBJ1-1; a possible D gene is TRBD1 (5 bases). Trimming shortened V by 0 bases and J by 5 bases, and 16 bases separated the two germline ends. Per germline, CDR1 MNHNY and CDR2 SVGAGI (reference sequence). The CDR3 length is 16 residues.

The V gene is TRBV12-3 or TRBV12-4, the J gene TRBJ2-7; D possibly corresponds to TRBD1 (5 bases). The CDR3 is made up of 12 amino acids. Trimming removed 6 bases from V and 7 bases from J, with 13 bases in between. The CDR3 coding sequence is TGTGCCAGCAGCTTTATAGGGGATGAGCAGTACTTC. This sequence encodes CASSFIGDEQYF.

Ten or more counts support this clonotype. The chain couples TRBV7-9 to TRBJ2-7; TRBD2 matches at 8 bases. The J segment lost 3 bases and the V segment lost 6 bases, leaving 4 bases of the junction unmatched. This CDR3 is built from 13 residues. CDR1 SEHNR and CDR2 FQNEAQ come from the germline V gene (reference sequence). The CDR3 DNA follows: TGTGCCAGCAGTCGAAGCGGGAGCTACGAGCAGTACTTC. Translating gives CASSRSGSYEQYF.

At least ten counts were recorded for this clonotype. This sequence joins TRBV6-5 and TRBJ1-6; D is unresolved. V lost 4 bases and J 14 bases, leaving 12 bases between the germline ends. The CDR3 consists of 12 residues. CDR1 and CDR2 (germline): MNHEY, SVGAGI. DNA for the CDR3: TGTGCCAGCAGTTTGGACCCGAGATCCCTCCACTTT. It yields the protein CASSLDPRSLHF.